This paragraph covers one TCR beta chain sequence. Its antigen is not known. The entry originates in a study of shared clonotypes between healthy human individuals. Clones were sequenced by immunoSEQ multiplex PCR, and TCRdb holds only the in-frame ones, with some missing. The table includes around 600,000 clones, roughly 98% detected once. Study findings and constraints: Tissues were not sampled, only blood, and their repertoires likely differ. Generation of non-shared clonotypes was less probable than generation of clonotypes shared by all four donors.

This CDR3 comprises 13 residues. V was pared by 6 bases and J by 5 bases, with 13 bases between. CDR1 is MNHEY and CDR2 is SVGAGI in the germline V gene. Naive CD8 cells were CD45RO-negative, positively selected for CCR7, excluding terminally differentiated effector memory CD45RA+ cells. Each sample came from a Caucasian adult donor living in Nashville, Tennessee. Sequenced material: naive CD8+ T cells sorted from blood. The clonotype comes from a man aged 25-45 years in good health. The chain carries TRBV6-5 and TRBJ1-1, with D perhaps matching TRBD1 (5 bases). CDR3 bases: TGTGCCAGCAGCGCAGGGTTCCTGACTGAAGCTTTCTTT. It specifies CASSAGFLTEAFF.